The subject of this entry is one TCR beta chain. The antigen remains undetermined. The sample comes from a study of T-cell reconstitution after alpha-beta-depleted transplantation in children. Study outcomes and limitations: Diversity and T-cell counts at one year after transplant derived mostly from new T cells.

Using unique molecular identifiers, the investigators prepared the TCRbeta library. TCRdb ran MiXCR on the PCR reads and lists one entry per CDR3 protein. The sample has hundreds of thousands of distinct CDR3 sequences, 13% seen once. The germline CDR1 and CDR2 sequences are SGHTA and FQGNSA. The CDR3 spans 16 residues. Trimming at V came to 1 base and at J to 5 bases, leaving 7 bases not matched to a gene. The source material was PBMCs, mostly from graft donor cells, sampled 360 days after TCRalphabeta/CD19-depleted stem cell transplant. This TCR was recovered from a male patient younger than 18 who had a stem cell transplant for acute myeloid leukemia, so the T cells may come from the graft donor. This chain uses TRBV7-2 with TRBJ2-1; 8 nucleotides match TRBD1. For the CDR3, the DNA is TGTGCCAGCAGCTTAGACGGACAGGGTCCGGACAATGAGCAGTTCTTC. Translation gives CASSLDGQGPDNEQFF.